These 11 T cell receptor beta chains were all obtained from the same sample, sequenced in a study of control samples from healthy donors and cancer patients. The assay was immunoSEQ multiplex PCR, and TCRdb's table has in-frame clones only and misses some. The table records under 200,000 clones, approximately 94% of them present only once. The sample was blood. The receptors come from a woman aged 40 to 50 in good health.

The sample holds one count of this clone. This CDR3 is CASSPGGGNNSPLHF. Here the CDR3 DNA reads TGTGCCAGCAGCCCCGGGGGCGGAAATAATTCACCCCTCCACTTT. The chain is built from TRBV7-9 and TRBJ1-6, with D maybe TRBD1 (6 bases). There are 15 residues in the CDR3. Deletions cut 5 bases from V and 5 bases from J, with 13 bases between. Germline V gene data show CDR1 as SEHNR and CDR2 as FQNEAQ (reference sequence).

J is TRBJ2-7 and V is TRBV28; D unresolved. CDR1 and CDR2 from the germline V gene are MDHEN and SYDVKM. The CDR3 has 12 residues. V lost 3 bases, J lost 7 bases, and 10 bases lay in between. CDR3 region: CASSFRSAEQYF. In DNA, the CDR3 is TGTGCCAGCAGTTTCCGGTCTGCTGAGCAGTACTTC.

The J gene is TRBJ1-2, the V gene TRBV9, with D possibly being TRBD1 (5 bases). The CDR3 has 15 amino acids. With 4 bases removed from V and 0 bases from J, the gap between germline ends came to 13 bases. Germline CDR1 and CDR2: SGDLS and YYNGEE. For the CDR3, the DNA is TGTGCCAGCAGCACAGGACGGAAAACTAACTATGGCTACACCTTC. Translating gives CASSTGRKTNYGYTF.

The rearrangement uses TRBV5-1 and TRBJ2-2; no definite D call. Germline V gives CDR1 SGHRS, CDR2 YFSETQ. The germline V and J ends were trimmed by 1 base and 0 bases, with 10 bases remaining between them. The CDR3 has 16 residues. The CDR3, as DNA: TGCGCCAGCAGCTTGAAAACGGCCTCGAACACCGGGGAGCTGTTTTTT. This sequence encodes CASSLKTASNTGELFF.

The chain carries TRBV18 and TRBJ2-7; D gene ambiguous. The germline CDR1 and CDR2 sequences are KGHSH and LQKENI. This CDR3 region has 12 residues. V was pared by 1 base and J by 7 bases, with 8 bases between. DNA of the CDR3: TGTGCCAGCTCACCACGGCCGGATGAGCAGTACTTC. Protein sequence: CASSPRPDEQYF.

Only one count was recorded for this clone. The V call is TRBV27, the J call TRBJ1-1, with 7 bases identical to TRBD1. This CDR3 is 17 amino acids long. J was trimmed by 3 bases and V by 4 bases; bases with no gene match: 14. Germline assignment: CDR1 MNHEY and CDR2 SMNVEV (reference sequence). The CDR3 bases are TGTGCCAGCAGTTCGACAGGGTCTGTCTTCGATCACACTGAAGCTTTCTTT. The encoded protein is CASSSTGSVFDHTEAFF.

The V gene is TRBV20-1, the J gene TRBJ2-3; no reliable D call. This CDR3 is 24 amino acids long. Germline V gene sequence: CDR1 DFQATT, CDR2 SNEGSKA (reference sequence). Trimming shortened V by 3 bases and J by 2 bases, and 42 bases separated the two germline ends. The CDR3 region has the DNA TGCAGTGCTAGTGATGAGCAAGGCCAGTCAGTGCCGATCCCCCACACATTTTACACAGATACGCAGTATTTT. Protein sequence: CSASDEQGQSVPIPHTFYTDTQYF.

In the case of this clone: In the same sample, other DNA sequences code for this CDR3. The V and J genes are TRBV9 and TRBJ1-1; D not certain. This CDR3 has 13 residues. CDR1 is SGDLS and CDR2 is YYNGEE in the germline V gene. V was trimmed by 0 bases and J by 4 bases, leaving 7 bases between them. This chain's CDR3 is CASSVGGSTEAFF. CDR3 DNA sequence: TGTGCCAGCAGCGTAGGAGGTTCCACTGAAGCTTTCTTT. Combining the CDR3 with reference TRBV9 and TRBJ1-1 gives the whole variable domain DSGVTQTPKHLITATGQRVTLRCSPRSGDLSVYWYQQSLDQGLQFLIQYYNGEERAKGNILERFSAQQFPDLHSELNLSSLELGDSALYFCASSVGGSTEAFFGQGTRLTVV.

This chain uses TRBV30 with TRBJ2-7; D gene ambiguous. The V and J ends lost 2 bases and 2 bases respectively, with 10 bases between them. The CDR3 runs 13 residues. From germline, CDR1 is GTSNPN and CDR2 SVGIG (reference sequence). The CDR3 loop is CAWSSGSTYEQYF. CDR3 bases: TGTGCCTGGAGTTCTGGGTCGACCTACGAGCAGTACTTC.

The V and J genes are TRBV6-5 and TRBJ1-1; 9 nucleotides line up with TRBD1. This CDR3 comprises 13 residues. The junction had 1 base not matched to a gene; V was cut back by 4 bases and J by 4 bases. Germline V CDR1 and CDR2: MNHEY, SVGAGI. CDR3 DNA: TGTGCCAGCAGTTTACAGGGGGCCACTGAAGCTTTCTTT. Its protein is CASSLQGATEAFF.

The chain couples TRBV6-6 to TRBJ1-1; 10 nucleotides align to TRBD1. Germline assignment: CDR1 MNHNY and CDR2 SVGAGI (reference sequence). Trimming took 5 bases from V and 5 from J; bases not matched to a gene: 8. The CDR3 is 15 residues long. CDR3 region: CASSRSRDRGTEAFF. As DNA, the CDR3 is TGTGCCAGCAGTCGATCCCGGGACAGGGGAACTGAAGCTTTCTTT.